The rows below give T cell receptor beta chains drawn from one sample of a study of blood T cell repertoires in COVID-19. Profiling relied on immunoSEQ multiplex PCR, and the TCRdb table lists in-frame clones only, not all of them. This table has 350,000 to 450,000 clones, about 89% appearing once. Sequencing used peripheral blood. These TCRs come from a woman aged 40-49 years with COVID-19, enrolled during active disease. Each CDR3 is given with its conserved first and last residue. Each record gives: V gene, J gene, CDR3 protein.

V gene: TRBV19
J gene: TRBJ2-1
CDR3 protein: CASRAGRSYNEQFF

V gene: TRBV4-3
J gene: TRBJ2-5
CDR3 protein: CASSQDLGRGGQWETQYF

V gene: TRBV7-2
J gene: TRBJ1-2
CDR3 protein: CASSSLYRGYGYTF

V gene: TRBV23-1
J gene: TRBJ1-5
CDR3 protein: CASSQSGPTDPFPCQPQHF

V gene: TRBV7-9
J gene: TRBJ1-2
CDR3 protein: CASSHTRTGFSDYGYTF

V gene: TRBV5-1
J gene: TRBJ1-1
CDR3 protein: CASSLDRSRAEAFF

V gene: TRBV7-2
J gene: TRBJ1-1
CDR3 protein: CASSFDSLNTEAFF

V gene: TRBV6-6
J gene: TRBJ2-1
CDR3 protein: CASSSGNYNEQFF

V gene: TRBV5-5
J gene: TRBJ2-5
CDR3 protein: CASSLTGVRETQYF

V gene: TRBV9
J gene: TRBJ2-1
CDR3 protein: CASSSRPSGNALYNEQFF

V gene: TRBV5-1
J gene: TRBJ1-4
CDR3 protein: CASSFSGTGGEKLFF

V gene: TRBV6-5
J gene: TRBJ2-7
CDR3 protein: CASMRDRISYEQYF

V gene: TRBV9
J gene: TRBJ1-3
CDR3 protein: CASSAGYDGNTIYF

V gene: TRBV11-2
J gene: TRBJ1-2
CDR3 protein: CASSLVGARGYTF

V gene: TRBV10-3
J gene: TRBJ1-1
CDR3 protein: CAIRLTSNTEAFF

V gene: TRBV2
J gene: TRBJ1-2
CDR3 protein: CASSEGQYYGYTF

V gene: TRBV18
J gene: TRBJ2-3
CDR3 protein: CASSPPGGGATDTQYF

V gene: TRBV11-2
J gene: TRBJ1-2
CDR3 protein: CASSLGRQGDGYTF

V gene: TRBV5-1
J gene: TRBJ1-1
CDR3 protein: CASTIQASNTEAFF

V gene: TRBV21-1
J gene: TRBJ1-1
CDR3 protein: CASSKFRNRGRRTEAFF

V gene: TRBV25-1
J gene: TRBJ2-2
CDR3 protein: CASSDGRDTGELFF

V gene: TRBV28
J gene: TRBJ1-1
CDR3 protein: CASSLQGNTEAFF

V gene: TRBV5-6
J gene: TRBJ2-1
CDR3 protein: CASIDQGQGNFNEQFF

V gene: TRBV4-3
J gene: TRBJ1-2
CDR3 protein: CASSQSGSRDSYTF

V gene: TRBV5-1
J gene: TRBJ2-4
CDR3 protein: CASSFLTGQNIQYF

V gene: TRBV3-1/TRBV3-2
J gene: TRBJ2-7
CDR3 protein: CASSQSSSGEQYF

V gene: TRBV28
J gene: TRBJ1-5
CDR3 protein: CASSRIQGNQPQHF

V gene: TRBV5-1
J gene: TRBJ2-2
CDR3 protein: CASSSSDRLTGELFF

V gene: TRBV5-5
J gene: TRBJ1-2
CDR3 protein: CASHSEGADYGYTF

V gene: TRBV7-7
J gene: TRBJ1-4
CDR3 protein: CASSPGTGANEKLFF

V gene: TRBV10-3
J gene: TRBJ1-5
CDR3 protein: CAIRPGEASNQPQHF

V gene: TRBV4-1
J gene: TRBJ2-7
CDR3 protein: CASSQAGRGGRYEQYF

V gene: TRBV6-6
J gene: TRBJ2-1
CDR3 protein: CASSPLRTSGKGVTYNEQFF

V gene: TRBV4-1
J gene: TRBJ2-5
CDR3 protein: CASSQEFLAGGPKRETQYF

V gene: TRBV27
J gene: TRBJ2-1
CDR3 protein: CASSLSDSWDEQFF

V gene: TRBV27
J gene: TRBJ1-3
CDR3 protein: CASSPYQRPGNTIYF

V gene: TRBV24-1
J gene: TRBJ2-3
CDR3 protein: CATSTGTNTDTQYF

V gene: TRBV28
J gene: TRBJ1-6
CDR3 protein: CASSLRQGALFTPLHF

V gene: TRBV11-1
J gene: TRBJ1-2
CDR3 protein: CASSFAGQGAVGYTF

V gene: TRBV13
J gene: TRBJ2-5
CDR3 protein: CASSLGVSQETQYF

V gene: TRBV2
J gene: TRBJ2-2
CDR3 protein: CASSGATGYTGELFF

V gene: TRBV12-3/TRBV12-4
J gene: TRBJ1-2
CDR3 protein: CASSKGQGYGYTF

V gene: TRBV11-2
J gene: TRBJ2-7
CDR3 protein: CASSTEGYEQYF

V gene: TRBV6-5
J gene: TRBJ2-1
CDR3 protein: CASKLAGQGEQFF

V gene: TRBV19
J gene: TRBJ2-7
CDR3 protein: CASSKGDTALQLSYEQYF

V gene: TRBV28
J gene: TRBJ2-2
CDR3 protein: CASTTSRTGNTGELFF

V gene: TRBV10-3
J gene: TRBJ1-4
CDR3 protein: CAISGRQGGEKLFF

V gene: TRBV19
J gene: TRBJ1-5
CDR3 protein: CASSIDLTGYSNQPQHF

V gene: TRBV28
J gene: TRBJ2-5
CDR3 protein: CASNLNRETQYF

V gene: TRBV12-3/TRBV12-4
J gene: TRBJ2-5
CDR3 protein: CASSRGQETQYF

V gene: TRBV6-2/TRBV6-3
J gene: TRBJ2-5
CDR3 protein: CASSYSHRVVEETQYF

V gene: TRBV20-1
J gene: TRBJ1-2
CDR3 protein: CSASSDRDYGYTF

V gene: TRBV3-1/TRBV3-2
J gene: TRBJ2-1
CDR3 protein: CASSQPGLAGGDYNEQFF

V gene: TRBV5-4
J gene: TRBJ2-1
CDR3 protein: CASSLGTSGKNEQFF

V gene: TRBV28
J gene: TRBJ1-2
CDR3 protein: CASSLKGGLGYTF

V gene: TRBV19
J gene: TRBJ1-4
CDR3 protein: CASSIQLNEKLFF